The 4 T cell receptor beta chains given below trace back to one sample, sequenced in a study of T-cell reconstitution after alpha-beta-depleted transplantation in children. Construction of the TCRbeta library involved unique molecular identifiers. MiXCR, applied by TCRdb to the PCR reads, yields one record per CDR3 protein. The sample lists about 610,000 distinct CDR3 sequences; over 9.5% were seen once. Sequenced material: PBMCs from the stem cell graft donor, taken from the stem cell graft. These TCRs come from a human donor who donated a stem cell graft to a child with acute myeloid leukemia.

This clonotype showed up just a few times. The CDR3 nucleotides read TGTGCCACGGGGAGAGAAAGCGGGAGGGTCTACAATGAGCAGTTCTTC. Its translation: CATGRESGRVYNEQFF. The chain has TRBV10-3 and TRBJ2-1; 10 bases are a match to TRBD2. The CDR3 consists of 16 residues. The ends lost 10 bases at V and 3 bases at J; junction bases unmatched: 12. Germline CDR1 ENHRY, CDR2 SYGVKD.

This clonotype was detected ten times or more. This chain joins TRBV4-3 and TRBJ2-7; TRBD1 matches at 8 bases. Germline CDR1 reads LGHNA; CDR2 reads YSLEER. The CDR3 loop spans 15 amino acids. V gave up 0 bases and J gave up 4 bases; unmatched junction bases: 5. The CDR3 region has the DNA TGCGCCAGCAGCCAAGATCGGACAGGGAAGTACGAGCAGTACTTC. Translated, it gives CASSQDRTGKYEQYF.

This clonotype came up a few times. This chain connects TRBV28 to TRBJ1-1, with unresolved D. Germline assignment: CDR1 MDHEN and CDR2 SYDVKM. The CDR3 has 14 amino acids. V was trimmed by 6 bases and J by 2 bases, leaving 13 bases between them. CDR3 sequence: CASSSPSANTEAFF. CDR3 in DNA: TGTGCCAGCAGCTCCCCGTCAGCTAACACTGAAGCTTTCTTT.

The rearrangement joins TRBV4-2 to TRBJ2-2; 8 positions match TRBD2. The germline CDR1 and CDR2 sequences are LGHNA and YNFKEQ. Trimming took 0 bases from V and 16 from J; bases not matched to a gene: 22. The CDR3 is 18 residues long. As DNA, the CDR3 is TGTGCCAGCAGCCAAGATTTCACGGGAGGGCCACGGGGACCTCCCCCGTTTTTT. Protein product: CASSQDFTGGPRGPPPFF.